Shown below are 4 T cell receptor beta chains from a single sample sequenced in a study of T cell repertoires in cytomegalovirus infection. TCRdb reprocessed the reads via MiXCR and lists one record per CDR3 protein. The repertoire holds 150,000 to 190,000 distinct CDR3 sequences, with 20% to 25% as singletons. The sequencing input was PBMCs. Receptors were obtained from a human donor in good health (CMV status not recorded). Some clones in this sample may be carry-over from other donors' samples.

The chain couples TRBV5-1 to TRBJ1-2; 10 bases line up with TRBD1. The germline V gene encodes CDR1 SGHRS and CDR2 YFSETQ. This CDR3 is 14 amino acids long. V shed 0 bases and J 6 bases; nucleotides not matched to a gene: 2. CDR3 bases: TGCGCCAGCAGCTTGGGACAGGGGGCGAATGGCTACACCTTC. It is translated as CASSLGQGANGYTF.

This clonotype was picked up a small number of times. V is TRBV4-2 and J is TRBJ1-4; D gene uncertain. The CDR3 contains 12 residues. The V end was cut by 3 bases, the J end by 5 bases, with 4 bases between. Germline V lookup: CDR1 LGHNA, CDR2 YNFKEQ. The CDR3 is CASSQGNEKLFF. The CDR3 DNA reads as TGTGCCAGCAGCCAGGGGAATGAAAAACTGTTTTTT.

This clonotype was counted between two and nine times. The chain uses TRBV12-5 and TRBJ1-1, with D possibly being TRBD1 (6 bases). The CDR3 contains 13 residues. The ends were cut back, 5 bases at V and 11 bases at J, with 18 bases in the middle. Germline CDR1 reads LGHNT; CDR2 reads FRNRAP. CDR3 protein: CASGGTLQGSAFF. For the CDR3, the DNA is TGTGCTAGTGGTGGAACCTTACAGGGTTCGGCTTTCTTT. The full variable domain, in which reference TRBV12-5 and TRBJ1-1 provide the parts outside the CDR3, is DARVTQTPRHKVTEMGQEVTMRCQPILGHNTVFWYRQTMMQGLELLAYFRNRAPLDDSGMPKDRFSAEMPDATLATLKIQPSEPRDSAVYFCASGGTLQGSAFFGQGTRLTVV.

The chain is built from TRBV5-1 and TRBJ2-3, with 16 bases fitting TRBD2. In germline, CDR1 is SGHRS, CDR2 YFSETQ. The trim removed 4 bases at V and 1 base at J, leaving 6 bases unmatched. The CDR3 has 18 residues. CDR3 sequence: CASSKGLAGGPGTDTQYF. As DNA, the CDR3 is TGCGCCAGCAGCAAGGGACTAGCGGGGGGGCCGGGCACAGATACGCAGTATTTT.